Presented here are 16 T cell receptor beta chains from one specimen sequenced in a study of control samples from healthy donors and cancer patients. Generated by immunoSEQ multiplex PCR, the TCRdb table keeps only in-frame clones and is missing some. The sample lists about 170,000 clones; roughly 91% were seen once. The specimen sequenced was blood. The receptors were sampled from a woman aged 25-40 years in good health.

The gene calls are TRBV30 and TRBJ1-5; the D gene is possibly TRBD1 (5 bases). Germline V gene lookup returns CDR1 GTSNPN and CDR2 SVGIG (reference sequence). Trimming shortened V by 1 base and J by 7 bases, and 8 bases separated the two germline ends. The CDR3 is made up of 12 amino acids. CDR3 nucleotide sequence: TGTGCCTGGAGTGGGGAGGGGCAGCCCCAGCATTTT. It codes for CAWSGEGQPQHF.

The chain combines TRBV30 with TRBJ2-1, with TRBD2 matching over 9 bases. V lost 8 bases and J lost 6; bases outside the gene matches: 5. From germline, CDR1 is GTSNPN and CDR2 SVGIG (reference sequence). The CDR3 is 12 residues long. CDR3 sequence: CARGLAANEQFF. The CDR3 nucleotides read TGTGCCAGGGGACTAGCAGCCAATGAGCAGTTCTTC.

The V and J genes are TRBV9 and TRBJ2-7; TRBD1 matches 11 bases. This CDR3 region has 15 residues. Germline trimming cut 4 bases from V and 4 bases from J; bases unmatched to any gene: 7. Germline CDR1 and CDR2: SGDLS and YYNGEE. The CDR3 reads CASSTRDRGTYEQYF. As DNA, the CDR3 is TGTGCCAGCAGCACCCGGGACAGGGGGACGTACGAGCAGTACTTC.

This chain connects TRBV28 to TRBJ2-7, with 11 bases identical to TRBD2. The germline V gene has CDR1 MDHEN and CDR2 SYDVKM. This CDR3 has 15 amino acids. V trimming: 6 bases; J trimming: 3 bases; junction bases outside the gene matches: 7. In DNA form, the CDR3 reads TGTGCCAGCAGCCCGAGACTAGCGGGGCTCTACGAGCAGTACTTC. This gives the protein CASSPRLAGLYEQYF. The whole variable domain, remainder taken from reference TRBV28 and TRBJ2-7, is DVKVTQSSRYLVKRTGEKVFLECVQDMDHENMFWYRQDPGLGLRLIYFSYDVKMKEKGDIPEGYSVSREKKERFSLILESASTNQTSMYLCASSPRLAGLYEQYFGPGTRLTVT.

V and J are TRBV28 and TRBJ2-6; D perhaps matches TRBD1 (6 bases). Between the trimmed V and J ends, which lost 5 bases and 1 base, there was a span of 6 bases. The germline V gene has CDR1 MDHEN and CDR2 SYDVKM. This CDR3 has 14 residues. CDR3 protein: CASSDRSGANVLTF. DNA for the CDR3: TGTGCCAGCAGTGACAGGTCTGGGGCCAACGTCCTGACTTTC.

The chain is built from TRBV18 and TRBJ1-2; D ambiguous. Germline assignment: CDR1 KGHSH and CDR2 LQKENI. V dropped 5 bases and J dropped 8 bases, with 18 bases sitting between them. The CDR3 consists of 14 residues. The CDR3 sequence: CASSTSTASGGYTF. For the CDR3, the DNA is TGTGCCAGCTCAACCTCGACGGCCTCGGGCGGCTACACCTTC.

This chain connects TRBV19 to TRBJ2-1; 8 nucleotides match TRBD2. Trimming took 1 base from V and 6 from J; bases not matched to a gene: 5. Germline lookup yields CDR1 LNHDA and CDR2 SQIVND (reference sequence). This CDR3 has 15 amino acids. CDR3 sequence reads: CASSIAGGLANEQFF. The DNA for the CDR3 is TGTGCCAGTAGTATAGCGGGAGGGCTCGCCAATGAGCAGTTCTTC.

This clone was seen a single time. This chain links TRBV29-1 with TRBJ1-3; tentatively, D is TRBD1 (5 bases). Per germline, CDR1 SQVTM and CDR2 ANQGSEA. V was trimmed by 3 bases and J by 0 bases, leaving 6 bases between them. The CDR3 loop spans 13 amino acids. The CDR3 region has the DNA TGCAGCGTTGAGGGGGACTCTGGAAACACCATATATTTT. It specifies CSVEGDSGNTIYF.

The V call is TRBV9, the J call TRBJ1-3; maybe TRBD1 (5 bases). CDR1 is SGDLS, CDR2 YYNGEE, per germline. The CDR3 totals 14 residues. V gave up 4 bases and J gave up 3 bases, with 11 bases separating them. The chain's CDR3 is CASSISGIGNTIYF. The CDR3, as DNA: TGTGCCAGCAGCATCTCAGGGATTGGAAACACCATATATTTT.

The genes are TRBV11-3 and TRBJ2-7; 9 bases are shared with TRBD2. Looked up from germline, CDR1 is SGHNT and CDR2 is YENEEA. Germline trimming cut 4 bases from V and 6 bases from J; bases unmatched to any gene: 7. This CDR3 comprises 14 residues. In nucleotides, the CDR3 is TGTGCCAGCAGCTGGGGACTAGCCTCTCCCGAGCAGTACTTC. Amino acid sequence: CASSWGLASPEQYF. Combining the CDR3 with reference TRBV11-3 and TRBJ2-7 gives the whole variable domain EAGVVQSPRYKIIEKKQPVAFWCNPISGHNTLYWYLQNLGQGPELLIRYENEEAVDDSQLPKDRFSAERLKGVDSTLKIQPAELGDSAVYLCASSWGLASPEQYFGPGTRLTVT.

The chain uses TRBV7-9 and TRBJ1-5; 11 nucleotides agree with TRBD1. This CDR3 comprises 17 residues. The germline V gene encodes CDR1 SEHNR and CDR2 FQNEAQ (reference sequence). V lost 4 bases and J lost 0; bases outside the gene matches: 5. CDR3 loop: CASSSGQGVSSNQPQHF. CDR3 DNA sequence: TGTGCCAGCAGCTCGGGACAGGGGGTCTCTAGCAATCAGCCCCAGCATTTT.

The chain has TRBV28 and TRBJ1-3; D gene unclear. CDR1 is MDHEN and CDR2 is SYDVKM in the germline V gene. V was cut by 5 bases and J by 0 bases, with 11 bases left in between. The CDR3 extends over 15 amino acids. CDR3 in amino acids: CASSVTITSGNTIYF. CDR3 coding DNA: TGTGCCAGCAGTGTGACAATAACCTCTGGAAACACCATATATTTT.

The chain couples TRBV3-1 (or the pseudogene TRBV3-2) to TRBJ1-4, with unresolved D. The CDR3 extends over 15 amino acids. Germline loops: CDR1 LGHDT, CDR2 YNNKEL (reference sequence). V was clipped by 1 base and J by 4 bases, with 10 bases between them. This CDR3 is CASSQVGRNNEKLFF. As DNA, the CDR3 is TGTGCCAGCAGCCAAGTTGGCAGGAATAATGAAAAACTGTTTTTT.

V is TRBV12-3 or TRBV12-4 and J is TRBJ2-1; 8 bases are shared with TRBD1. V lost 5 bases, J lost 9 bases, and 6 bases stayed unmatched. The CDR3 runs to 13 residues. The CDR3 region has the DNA TGTGCCAGCAGTGGACAGGGTTTTAGTGAGCAGTTCTTC. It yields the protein CASSGQGFSEQFF.

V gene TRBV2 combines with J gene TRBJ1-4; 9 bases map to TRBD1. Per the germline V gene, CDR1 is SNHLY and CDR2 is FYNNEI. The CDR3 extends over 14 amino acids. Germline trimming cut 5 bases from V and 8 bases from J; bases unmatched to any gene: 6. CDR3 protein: CASSPDRGVEKLFF. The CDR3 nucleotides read TGTGCCAGCAGTCCCGACAGGGGGGTGGAAAAACTGTTTTTT.

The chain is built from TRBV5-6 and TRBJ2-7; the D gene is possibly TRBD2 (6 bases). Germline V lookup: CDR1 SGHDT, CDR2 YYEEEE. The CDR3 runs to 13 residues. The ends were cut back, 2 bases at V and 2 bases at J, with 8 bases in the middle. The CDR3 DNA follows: TGTGCCAGCAGCTTCGGAGGGACCTACGAGCAGTACTTC. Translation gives CASSFGGTYEQYF.